This TCR beta chain derives from a study of T cell changes during pregnancy in multiple sclerosis (dated by TCRdb to between 2019 and 2020). About the study as a whole: Changes in the T cell repertoire over the course of pregnancy were examined in this study in women with multiple sclerosis.

With regard to this clone: The antigen it recognizes is unknown. Qualities for individual bases were not recorded, and no much larger clone is one base off.

Library preparation employed the immunoSEQ multiplex PCR assay. TCRdb took this table from immuneACCESS and kept in-frame rearrangements with V and J called. Such tables lack part of the clones; where checked against another copy, unresolved V genes explain under half of the gap, and the rest is unexplained. The sample table lists some 80,000 clones, nearly 95% of them with a count of one. The ten largest account for around 1.1% of the sample. This specimen was peripheral blood, taken in the second trimester of pregnancy. This TCR came from a female donor with multiple sclerosis, enrolled in a pregnancy study.

The sequenced DNA: TGTGCCAGTAGTATAGGCGAATCGGGTATCACAGATACGCAGTATTTT. Its protein product is CASSIGESGITDTQYF. The sequence links TRBV19 to TRBJ2-3; the D gene is unclear. The CDR3 starts with the cysteine, ends with the phenylalanine, and has 16 residues. Only the CDR3 portion is preserved as DNA: 48 bases, with reading frame beginning at the first base. Per the germline V gene (reference sequence), LNHDA is the CDR1 and SQIVND is the CDR2. At the junction V is shortened by 1 base and J by 2 bases, with 13 bases in between.